This T cell receptor beta chain was sequenced for a study of T-cell reconstitution after alpha-beta-depleted transplantation in children. Trimming took off 4 bases at V and 10 bases at J, with 16 bases between the two ends. This CDR3 has 13 residues. TCRbeta library preparation incorporated unique molecular identifiers. TCRdb independently ran MiXCR on the PCR reads; one entry per CDR3 protein. This table has 450,000 to 600,000 distinct CDR3 sequences, approximately 32% appearing once. The V and J genes are TRBV12-3 or TRBV12-4 and TRBJ1-2; no reliable D call. This sequence was found in a human donor who donated a stem cell graft to a child with aplastic anemia. The source material was PBMCs from the stem cell graft donor, sampled from the stem cell graft. For the CDR3, the DNA is TGTGCCAGCAGTTGGGTCCAGAATAGTGACTACACCTTC. It codes for CASSWVQNSDYTF.